The rows below give T cell receptor beta chains drawn from one sample of a study of blood T cell repertoires in COVID-19. Clones were sequenced by immunoSEQ multiplex PCR, and TCRdb holds only the in-frame ones, with some missing. This table has around 65,000 clones, roughly four fifths appearing once. The sequencing input was peripheral blood. Every receptor here comes from a human donor in a cohort sampled during active COVID-19. The CDR3 runs from the conserved cysteine through the conserved F or W. A D gene is named only where the DNA matches it firmly. Where a row states a size, it is once, few, many or the class of an expanded clone; other rows omit it.

CDR3 DNA,CDR3 protein,J gene,V gene,D gene,clone size
TGCAGCGTCCCACAGGGCCACGAGCAGTACTTC,CSVPQGHEQYF,TRBJ2-7,TRBV29-1,-,few
TGTGCCTGGAGTTTAGGCAACAGCTATGGCTACACCTTC,CAWSLGNSYGYTF,TRBJ1-2,TRBV30,-,-
TGTGCCAGCAGCGAACAGGGAAGAAGGGAAAAACTGTTTTTT,CASSEQGRREKLFF,TRBJ1-4,TRBV7-9,-,-
TGTGCCAGCAGTTCGTCAGGGTCCTACACCGGGGAGCTGTTTTTT,CASSSSGSYTGELFF,TRBJ2-2,TRBV27,-,-
TGTGCCAGCAGCTTGGGGGCCGGAAATCAGCCCCAGCATTTT,CASSLGAGNQPQHF,TRBJ1-5,TRBV5-8,-,-
TGTGCCAGCAGCTTATCTTGGGCTGCAGGAAACACCATATATTTT,CASSLSWAAGNTIYF,TRBJ1-3,TRBV11-2,-,-
TGTGCCAGCAGTGTAGTTAACAGGGGGGGTCAGCCCCAGCATTTT,CASSVVNRGGQPQHF,TRBJ1-5,TRBV2,TRBD1,few
TGTGCCAGCAGCGTAGTTAGGACAGGGGGGCGCGGCTACACCTTC,CASSVVRTGGRGYTF,TRBJ1-2,TRBV9,TRBD1,-
TGTGCCAGCAGCTCCGGCCTTGGACAGGGTGCCTCTGGGGCCAACGTCCTGACTTTC,CASSSGLGQGASGANVLTF,TRBJ2-6,TRBV5-5,TRBD1,-
TGCGCCAGCAGCTCACAGGGGGCGGGAGATACGCAGTATTTT,CASSSQGAGDTQYF,TRBJ2-3,TRBV5-1,TRBD1,-
TGTGCCAGCAGCCTGCGGACAGGGTTAACTAATGAAAAACTGTTTTTT,CASSLRTGLTNEKLFF,TRBJ1-4,TRBV11-1,TRBD1,-
TGTGCCAGCAGCTTAAGGGGCGCAGATACGCAGTATTTT,CASSLRGADTQYF,TRBJ2-3,TRBV5-4,-,-
TGTGCCTGCCTTTCCGGGAGGGAACTGAACACTGAAGCTTTCTTT,CACLSGRELNTEAFF,TRBJ1-1,TRBV30,-,-
TGTGCCAGCAGTACGACGACAGGAGGCTTGGGGGGCTACACCTTC,CASSTTTGGLGGYTF,TRBJ1-2,TRBV28,-,few
TGTGCCATCAGTGAGTCCCCCGGGACAGGGACTACAGATACGCAGTATTTT,CAISESPGTGTTDTQYF,TRBJ2-3,TRBV10-3,TRBD1,-
TGTGCCATCAGGACTAGCGGGGGGAACACCTACGAGCAGTACTTC,CAIRTSGGNTYEQYF,TRBJ2-7,TRBV10-3,TRBD2,-
TGTGCCAGCAGCTGGGCCCCCTACGAGCAGTACTTC,CASSWAPYEQYF,TRBJ2-7,TRBV7-2,-,-
TGTGCCAGCAGCTTAGTCCGGCGGGGGGCTGAGACCCAGTACTTC,CASSLVRRGAETQYF,TRBJ2-5,TRBV7-2,TRBD2,-
TGTGCTACTATTGCGCTCACTGAAGCTTTCTTT,CATIALTEAFF,TRBJ1-1,TRBV28,-,once
TGTGCCAGCAGCCCTAAACGCTACGAGCAGTACTTC,CASSPKRYEQYF,TRBJ2-7,TRBV11-2,-,-
TGTGCCAGCTCACCTACCACAGGCAAGGGAAAACTGTTTTTT,CASSPTTGKGKLFF,TRBJ1-4,TRBV18,-,-
TGTGCCAGCTCTCCGGACACGACAGTCACCATATATTTT,CASSPDTTVTIYF,TRBJ1-3,TRBV19,-,-
TGTGCCAGCAGTTTAGGAGGGGGCGGGAATGGCTACACCTTC,CASSLGGGGNGYTF,TRBJ1-2,TRBV27,TRBD1,-
TGTGCCAGCAGTGAAGCCCCGGGGTTTTCCAATCAGCCCCAGCATTTT,CASSEAPGFSNQPQHF,TRBJ1-5,TRBV6-1,-,-
TGTGCCAGCAGCTTAGATTCGGGACCCCTCCACTTT,CASSLDSGPLHF,TRBJ1-6,TRBV7-9,-,-
TGTGCCAGCAGCTTCGGACTCTCGGAGACCCAGTACTTC,CASSFGLSETQYF,TRBJ2-5,TRBV11-2,-,-
TGTGCCAGCAGCTCCCATTCTGGAAACACCATATATTTT,CASSSHSGNTIYF,TRBJ1-3,TRBV4-2,-,-
TGTGCCAGCAGCCGGAAGAGGGAAAAACTGTTTTTT,CASSRKREKLFF,TRBJ1-4,TRBV5-6,-,-
TGTGCCAGCACCCGGGAGGGGTGGGAATATGGCTACACCTTC,CASTREGWEYGYTF,TRBJ1-2,TRBV2,-,once
TGTGCCAGCAGCTTAGCGGGGGCCCACAATGAGCAGTTCTTC,CASSLAGAHNEQFF,TRBJ2-1,TRBV7-9,-,-
TGTGCCAGCAGGGCGGCAGGACAGGGGACTTCACCCCTCCACTTT,CASRAAGQGTSPLHF,TRBJ1-6,TRBV28,TRBD1,-
TGTGCCAGCAGGACTAGTTTGAGAGAGACCCAGTACTTC,CASRTSLRETQYF,TRBJ2-5,TRBV6-5,-,-
TGTGCCAGCAGTCCAACCGATATGCGAAATGGCTACACCTTC,CASSPTDMRNGYTF,TRBJ1-2,TRBV21-1,-,-
TGTGCCAGCAGTCCCATTACCCCAGATATGAACACTGAAGCTTTCTTT,CASSPITPDMNTEAFF,TRBJ1-1,TRBV28,-,-
TGTGCCAGCACTCCCGCGGGACTAGCGGGGGGGTACTTCTTC,CASTPAGLAGGYFF,TRBJ2-1,TRBV14,TRBD2,few
TGCGCCAGCAGCCCGGGAACGAACACCGGGGAGCTGTTTTTT,CASSPGTNTGELFF,TRBJ2-2,TRBV5-1,-,few
TGTGCCAGCAGTCCGACAGGGAACTATGGCTACACCTTC,CASSPTGNYGYTF,TRBJ1-2,TRBV2,TRBD1,-
TGTGCCAGCAGCCAAGGAGGGGGAGCAGATACGCAGTATTTT,CASSQGGGADTQYF,TRBJ2-3,TRBV4-2,-,-
TGTGCCAGCAGTTACCGGGGACAGAATGGGCTTGGCTACACCTTC,CASSYRGQNGLGYTF,TRBJ1-2,TRBV6-5,TRBD1,-
TGTGCCAGCAGCCCCCCGGGTACAAATTCACCCCTCCACTTT,CASSPPGTNSPLHF,TRBJ1-6,TRBV21-1,-,-
TGTGCCAGCAGTTTCAAGGGAGGTGGGGAAGCTTTCTTT,CASSFKGGGEAFF,TRBJ1-1,TRBV12-3/TRBV12-4,-,-
TGTGCCAGCACCAGGACAGGCCGTTCCTACGAGCAGTACTTC,CASTRTGRSYEQYF,TRBJ2-7,TRBV6-5,TRBD1,-
TGTGCCAGTAGTAAAGTCCGGGACAGGGGGCTCGGCAATCAGCCCCAGCATTTT,CASSKVRDRGLGNQPQHF,TRBJ1-5,TRBV19,TRBD1,few
TGCAGCGTTGAAGACGGGACAGGGGGCTATGAAAAACTGTTTTTT,CSVEDGTGGYEKLFF,TRBJ1-4,TRBV29-1,TRBD1,-
TGTGCCAGCAGCTTACTCGTCGGGGAGCTGTTTTTT,CASSLLVGELFF,TRBJ2-2,TRBV7-9,-,once
TGCAGCGTAACGGGACAGGTATACACCGGGGAGCTGTTTTTT,CSVTGQVYTGELFF,TRBJ2-2,TRBV29-1,TRBD1,-
TGTGCCAGCAGTGAACTACTCGTGCCTGGCTACACCTTC,CASSELLVPGYTF,TRBJ1-2,TRBV2,-,-
TGTGCCAGCGCGGAGGTCCCGGGAACAGATACGCAGTATTTT,CASAEVPGTDTQYF,TRBJ2-3,TRBV5-4,-,-
TGCAGTGCTAGTACCCCCCGGGGGGGGGAAAACATTCAGTACTTC,CSASTPRGGENIQYF,TRBJ2-4,TRBV20-1,TRBD2,once
TGCGCCAGCGGGGTTGAGGGGGCGGACTATGGCTACACCTTC,CASGVEGADYGYTF,TRBJ1-2,TRBV5-1,TRBD1,-
TGTGCCACCAGTGAGGCGGGGGCCATAGATACGCAGTATTTT,CATSEAGAIDTQYF,TRBJ2-3,TRBV24-1,-,-
TGTGCCAGCAGCTTGGGAGGGAATCAAGAGACCCAGTACTTC,CASSLGGNQETQYF,TRBJ2-5,TRBV5-6,-,-
TGTGCCAGCTCACAGGCAGGGGAGCAATCACCCCTCCACTTT,CASSQAGEQSPLHF,TRBJ1-6,TRBV18,-,-
TGCAGTGCTACCCGACAGCACGTCTACACCTTC,CSATRQHVYTF,TRBJ1-2,TRBV20-1,-,-
TGTGCCAGCAGCTTAGTTCTCACTGAAGCTTTCTTT,CASSLVLTEAFF,TRBJ1-1,TRBV7-2,-,-